The 24 T cell receptor beta chains presented below share a single source sample, sequenced in a study of cytomegalovirus exposure and HLA in healthy donors. It was with 60 Vbeta and 13 Jbeta primers that the PCR ran. Assay: immunoSEQ multiplex PCR; the TCRdb copy retains only in-frame clones and omits some. Of under 150,000 clones listed, about 80% are singletons. Specimen: PBMCs. All receptors come from a human donor in good health.

The rearrangement links TRBV5-1 to TRBJ2-3; D may be TRBD2 (6 bases). V was cut by 10 bases and J by 4 bases, with 19 bases left in between. Germline-derived CDR1 and CDR2 are SGHRS and YFSETQ. The CDR3 length is 14 residues. This CDR3 reads CAGSAGPSPDTQYF. The CDR3 region has the DNA TGCGCCGGGTCGGCGGGGCCCTCACCAGATACGCAGTATTTT.

Here the CDR3 reads CASSVGGADGNTIYF. CDR3 sequence (DNA): TGTGCCAGCAGCGTGGGGGGGGCCGATGGAAACACCATATATTTT. The chain recombines TRBV9 with TRBJ1-3; maybe TRBD1 (6 bases). Germline CDR1 and CDR2: SGDLS and YYNGEE. V dropped 2 bases and J dropped 3 bases, with 12 bases sitting between them. CDR3 length: 15 residues.

The rearrangement links TRBV6-1 to TRBJ2-3; 9 bases line up with TRBD1. The J segment lost 0 bases and the V segment lost 3 bases, leaving 4 bases of the junction unmatched. The CDR3 spans 16 residues. Germline CDR1 is MNHNS and CDR2 is SASEGT. The CDR3 region is CASSDLGQGSTDTQYF. Here the CDR3 DNA reads TGTGCCAGCAGTGACTTAGGACAGGGGAGCACAGATACGCAGTATTTT.

The chain links TRBV5-6 to TRBJ2-1, with D possibly TRBD2 on 5 matching bases. The V and J ends lost 1 base and 6 bases respectively, with 23 bases between them. Germline V gene sequence: CDR1 SGHDT, CDR2 YYEEEE. The CDR3 sequence is 18 residues long. CDR3 loop: CASSLKGRAAPNINEQFF. In DNA, the CDR3 is TGTGCCAGCAGCTTGAAGGGTAGAGCGGCACCGAATATCAATGAGCAGTTCTTC.

Comment on this clone: This is likely a read error, given that the CDR3 carries no conserved phenylalanine or tryptophan at its end. The limits of the CDR3 on the DNA are not certain, so only TCRdb's listed CDR3 is given. J is TRBJ2-7 and V is TRBV21-1; TRBD1 was called by the table and not checked on the DNA. TRBV21-1 is described as a pseudogene. Counting both end residues, the CDR3 totals 12 amino acids. The CDR3 protein is CASSKKVLDRAI.

The chain links TRBV10-3 to TRBJ2-7, with 10 bases fitting TRBD2. Germline values: CDR1 ENHRY, CDR2 SYGVKD. The J segment lost 4 bases and the V segment lost 8 bases, leaving 5 bases of the junction unmatched. This CDR3 comprises 13 residues. CDR3 sequence: CAIDSGGSYEQYF. The CDR3 nucleotides read TGTGCCATCGATAGCGGGGGGTCTTACGAGCAGTACTTC.

The CDR3 region has the DNA TGTGCCAGCAGCCAAATCCAGGGGGCAATCTACGAGCAGTACTTC. Protein: CASSQIQGAIYEQYF. This rearrangement joins TRBV11-2 to TRBJ2-7, with TRBD1 matching over 8 bases. The CDR3 runs to 15 residues. The junction had 9 bases not matched to a gene; V was cut back by 5 bases and J by 3 bases. The V gene's germline CDR1 is SGHAT and CDR2 FQNNGV.

The chain links TRBV28 to TRBJ2-1, with 14 bases that match TRBD2. Germline CDR1 is MDHEN and CDR2 is SYDVKM. J gave up 8 bases and V 4 bases, and 4 bases lay outside the gene matches. The CDR3 has 15 residues. CDR3 sequence (DNA): TGTGCCAGCAGTTCCCCGGGACTAGCGGGGGATGAGCAGTTCTTC. Protein sequence: CASSSPGLAGDEQFF.

The rearrangement links TRBV5-5 to TRBJ2-7; TRBD1 might be the D (5 bases). The CDR3 is made up of 16 amino acids. With 2 bases removed from V and 0 bases from J, the gap between germline ends came to 15 bases. Germline values: CDR1 SGHKS, CDR2 YYEKEE (reference sequence). CDR3 DNA: TGTGCCAGCAGCTTCACAGACAGTTCATACTCCTACGAGCAGTACTTC. Protein product: CASSFTDSSYSYEQYF.

V usage is TRBV19 and J usage is TRBJ1-2; the match to TRBD1 covers 8 bases. Germline loops: CDR1 LNHDA, CDR2 SQIVND (reference sequence). The trim removed 3 bases at V and 2 bases at J, leaving 11 bases unmatched. This CDR3 comprises 17 residues. As DNA, the CDR3 is TGTGCCAGTAGTATCCTTCATACGACAGGGGCCAACTATGGCTACACCTTC. Its protein product is CASSILHTTGANYGYTF.

This chain uses TRBV28 with TRBJ1-3; D is unclear. This CDR3 is 12 amino acids long. Trimming took off 4 bases at V and 4 bases at J, with 5 bases between the two ends. Germline lookup yields CDR1 MDHEN and CDR2 SYDVKM. As DNA, the CDR3 is TGTGCCAGCAGTTACTCGGGAAACACCATATATTTT. This encodes CASSYSGNTIYF.

This chain joins TRBV7-9 and TRBJ1-2; 7 bases are shared with TRBD1. The CDR3 covers 14 residues. V shed 5 bases, J shed 0 bases, and the junction held 3 bases outside the gene matches. The V gene's germline CDR1 is SEHNR and CDR2 FQNEAQ (reference sequence). CDR3: CASSQGQTNYGYTF. In DNA, the CDR3 is TGTGCCAGCAGCCAGGGACAGACTAACTATGGCTACACCTTC.

The chain joins TRBV7-9 to TRBJ2-7, with a possible D match to TRBD1 (5 bases). CDR3 length: 13 residues. Germline V lookup: CDR1 SEHNR, CDR2 FQNEAQ (reference sequence). The germline V and J ends were trimmed by 6 bases and 6 bases, with 15 bases remaining between them. The CDR3 region is CASRRHFQGEQYF. DNA for the CDR3: TGTGCCAGCAGGCGGCATTTTCAGGGCGAGCAGTACTTC.

This chain joins TRBV5-6 and TRBJ2-5; perhaps TRBD2 as D (6 bases). The J call may not be correct, given that the DNA end is closer to TRBJ2-7. CDR1 SGHDT and CDR2 YYEEEE come from the germline V gene. The CDR3 contains 14 residues. CDR3 in amino acids: CASSIGGSSYEQYF. The CDR3, as DNA: TGTGCCAGCAGCATTGGGGGGAGCTCCTACGAGCAGTACTTC.

This sequence joins TRBV5-1 and TRBJ2-7, with D possibly being TRBD1 (5 bases). The ends were cut back, 1 base at V and 2 bases at J, with 16 bases in the middle. Germline values: CDR1 SGHRS, CDR2 YFSETQ. The CDR3 sequence is 16 residues long. CDR3 bases: TGCGCCAGCAGCTTGATCTTCACAGGCACACCCTACGAGCAGTACTTC. Its protein is CASSLIFTGTPYEQYF.

The chain recombines TRBV5-1 with TRBJ2-3; 8 bases match TRBD2. Germline lookup yields CDR1 SGHRS and CDR2 YFSETQ. V lost 2 bases to trimming and J lost 2 bases; unmatched junction nucleotides: 7. This CDR3 contains 16 residues. This chain's CDR3 is CASSFHVAGFTDTQYF. The CDR3 nucleotides are TGCGCCAGCAGCTTCCATGTAGCGGGGTTCACAGATACGCAGTATTTT. Full variable domain (missing parts from reference TRBV5-1 and TRBJ2-3): KAGVTQTPRYLIKTRGQQVTLSCSPISGHRSVSWYQQTPGQGLQFLFEYFSETQRNKGNFPGRFSGRQFSNSRSEMNVSTLELGDSALYLCASSFHVAGFTDTQYFGPGTRLTVL.

The chain recombines TRBV2 with TRBJ2-2; the D is unclear. CDR1 and CDR2 (germline): SNHLY, FYNNEI. With 8 bases removed from V and 2 bases from J, the gap between germline ends came to 9 bases. The CDR3 is 13 amino acids. The DNA of the CDR3 is TGTGCCAGCGTTGGAGTTAACACCGGGGAGCTGTTTTTT. Residues: CASVGVNTGELFF.

V and J are TRBV7-9 and TRBJ1-2, with 7 bases fitting TRBD1. The germline CDR1 and CDR2 sequences are SEHNR and FQNEAQ (reference sequence). This CDR3 region has 18 residues. Losses at the gene ends were 3 bases for V and 4 bases for J; bases not matched to a gene: 17. CDR3 sequence: CASSFQRTGVGRGYGYTF. CDR3 nucleotide sequence: TGTGCCAGCAGCTTTCAGCGAACAGGGGTTGGGCGGGGCTATGGCTACACCTTC.

The chain recombines TRBV11-1 with TRBJ2-7; possible D gene TRBD2, 5 bases. CDR3 length: 14 amino acids. Trimming removed 1 base at V and 0 bases at J, with 7 bases between. Per germline, CDR1 SGHAT and CDR2 FQDESV (reference sequence). CDR3 protein: CASSLVGSSYEQYF. The CDR3 nucleotides read TGTGCCAGCAGCTTAGTGGGGAGCTCCTACGAGCAGTACTTC.

This chain links TRBV27 with TRBJ2-7; TRBD1 matches at 8 bases. The V gene end was trimmed by 6 bases and the J gene end by 3 bases; junction bases not matched to a gene: 7. CDR3 size: 14 residues. CDR1 and CDR2 (germline): MNHEY, SMNVEV (reference sequence). DNA of the CDR3: TGTGCCAGCAGCTACTCCGGGACAGGCTACGAGCAGTACTTC. This encodes CASSYSGTGYEQYF.

This sequence joins TRBV9 and TRBJ2-2; TRBD1 matches 7 bases. Germline V CDR1 and CDR2: SGDLS, YYNGEE. V trimming: 5 bases; J trimming: 5 bases; junction bases outside the gene matches: 6. The CDR3 loop spans 14 amino acids. The CDR3 spells CASRQGVGTGELFF. As DNA, the CDR3 is TGTGCCAGCAGGCAGGGGGTCGGGACCGGGGAGCTGTTTTTT.

This clone showed up just a few times. The chain carries TRBV19 and TRBJ1-1, with TRBD1 matching over 10 bases. This CDR3 comprises 17 residues. Germline-derived CDR1 and CDR2 are LNHDA and SQIVND (reference sequence). Germline trimming cut 5 bases from V and 1 base from J; bases unmatched to any gene: 10. This CDR3 is CASSPGQGGVWNTEAFF. Here the CDR3 DNA reads TGTGCCAGTAGTCCTGGACAGGGGGGCGTTTGGAACACTGAAGCTTTCTTT.

This sequence joins TRBV6-1 and TRBJ2-7; TRBD1 might be the D (6 bases). Germline CDR1 is MNHNS and CDR2 is SASEGT. The CDR3 is made up of 12 amino acids. V dropped 8 bases and J dropped 2 bases, with 10 bases sitting between them. CDR3 amino acids: CASRQVTYEQYF. CDR3 in DNA: TGTGCCAGCCGACAGGTTACCTACGAGCAGTACTTC.

This chain uses TRBV9 with TRBJ1-3, with 8 nucleotides matching TRBD1. V was clipped by 4 bases and J by 4 bases; unmatched bases: 7. This CDR3 spans 15 amino acids. The germline V gene encodes CDR1 SGDLS and CDR2 YYNGEE. The CDR3 sequence: CASSPWTGLGNTIYF. DNA of the CDR3: TGTGCCAGCAGCCCATGGACAGGGCTAGGAAACACCATATATTTT.